Below are 2 T cell receptor beta chains sequenced from a single sample in a study of blood T cells in healthy people across ages. The second PCR ran roughly 6 to 11 cycles with a sample-barcoded 5' primer and J-beta primers. TCRdb passed the 5' RACE reads through MiXCR, listing each CDR3 protein once. This sample has about 570,000 distinct CDR3 sequences, with roughly a quarter found just once. The sample also formed part of further work on T cells of mothers and their children.

Input material: blood. These receptors came from a boy aged 2-9 years in good health.

A few counts support this clonotype. The chain couples TRBV7-3 to TRBJ2-7; 8 nucleotides line up with TRBD2. The CDR3 is 13 residues long. Trimming took 5 bases from V and 3 from J; bases not matched to a gene: 3. Germline CDR1 is SGHTA and CDR2 is FQGTGA. For the CDR3, the DNA is TGTGCCAGCAGCGGCAGCGGGGGCTACGAGCAGTACTTC. This encodes CASSGSGGYEQYF.

The chain couples TRBV4-2 to TRBJ2-5; 8 nucleotides agree with TRBD2. The DNA matches TRBJ2-7 better at its end, which makes the J call doubtful. CDR3 length equals 17 residues. Germline-derived CDR1 and CDR2 are LGHNA and YNFKEQ. The CDR3: CASSQDPQRGPAYEQYF. In DNA, the CDR3 is TGTGCCAGCAGCCAAGATCCCCAGCGGGGGCCGGCCTACGAGCAGTACTTC.